Following are 10 T cell receptor beta chains from one sample sequenced in a study of CD8 T cells in ankylosing spondylitis. TCRdb re-analysed the 5' RACE reads in MiXCR, keeping a single row per CDR3 protein. Counted here are 200,000 to 300,000 distinct CDR3 sequences, 20% to 30% occurring once; the ten biggest clones make up less than 0.75%. Sample: blood, either unsorted or a sorted T cell fraction (not recorded which). Source of these receptors: a male donor with ankylosing spondylitis or in good health (not recorded which).

The gene calls are TRBV12-3 or TRBV12-4 and TRBJ2-1, with unresolved D. This CDR3 has 13 residues. Trimming stripped 3 bases from V and 6 bases from J, with 9 bases between. The CDR3 loop reads CASSFRQRNEQFF. In nucleotides, the CDR3 is TGTGCCAGCAGTTTTCGGCAGCGCAATGAGCAGTTCTTC.

This clonotype was observed a handful of times. V and J are TRBV6-5 and TRBJ2-2; D is unresolved. Looked up from germline, CDR1 is MNHEY and CDR2 is SVGAGI. CDR3 size: 13 residues. V lost 2 bases to trimming and J lost 5 bases, with 6 bases between them. In nucleotides, the CDR3 is TGTGCCAGCAGTTACGGAACTACCGGGGAGCTGTTTTTT. This gives the protein CASSYGTTGELFF.

This clonotype occurred a few times. The chain joins TRBV5-1 to TRBJ2-5; 10 bases agree with TRBD1. This CDR3 has 14 amino acids. With V trimmed by 5 bases and J by 0 bases, 1 base remained unmatched. Germline CDR1 SGHRS, CDR2 YFSETQ. This chain's CDR3 is CASSGTGDQETQYF. For the CDR3, the DNA is TGCGCCAGCAGTGGGACAGGGGACCAAGAGACCCAGTACTTC.

The genes are TRBV5-5 and TRBJ1-5, with 8 positions matching TRBD1. The germline gives CDR1 SGHKS, CDR2 YYEKEE (reference sequence). Unmatched junction bases numbered 6, after V lost 7 bases and J lost 3 bases. This CDR3 comprises 14 residues. The CDR3 here is CASGMGQVNQPQHF. The CDR3 nucleotides are TGTGCCAGCGGAATGGGACAGGTCAATCAGCCCCAGCATTTT.

This clonotype was detected ten times or more. The chain couples TRBV18 to TRBJ2-3, with D maybe TRBD2 (5 bases). The CDR3 spans 15 residues. Germline values: CDR1 KGHSH, CDR2 LQKENI. Deletions cut 3 bases from V and 10 bases from J, with 20 bases between. DNA of the CDR3: TGTGCCAGCTCACCTATGACACACCGGGAAGGGTCGCAGTATTTT. This codes for CASSPMTHREGSQYF.

The sample holds a few counts of this clonotype. The chain joins TRBV10-3 to TRBJ2-1, with 7 nucleotides matching TRBD1. The junction had 5 bases not matched to a gene; V was cut back by 6 bases and J by 9 bases. The CDR3 sequence is 12 residues long. Germline lookup yields CDR1 ENHRY and CDR2 SYGVKD. CDR3 nucleotide sequence: TGTGCCATCAGGGACCCAGGGGGTGAGCAGTTCTTC. The encoded protein is CAIRDPGGEQFF.

There are many counts of this clonotype. The chain joins TRBV5-1 to TRBJ1-2, with D uncertain. Germline-derived CDR1 and CDR2 are SGHRS and YFSETQ. V dropped 0 bases and J dropped 5 bases, with 11 bases sitting between them. The CDR3 runs 14 residues. CDR3 protein: CASSLESGRYGYTF. The CDR3 coding sequence is TGCGCCAGCAGCTTGGAGTCCGGGAGATATGGCTACACCTTC.

This clonotype has at least ten counts. The V call is TRBV12-3 or TRBV12-4, the J call TRBJ1-6; the D gene is possibly TRBD1 (5 bases). CDR3 length equals 15 residues. V lost 5 bases, J lost 7 bases, and 15 bases lay in between. In nucleotides, the CDR3 is TGTGCCAGCAGTGCGCGACTTGGGGGGAATTCACCCCTCCACTTT. Its translation is CASSARLGGNSPLHF.

This clonotype has just a few counts. The rearrangement uses TRBV9 and TRBJ2-2; the D is unclear. The CDR3 is 12 amino acids. CDR1 is SGDLS and CDR2 is YYNGEE in the germline V gene. Deletions cut 4 bases from V and 3 bases from J, with 4 bases between. CDR3 sequence reads: CASSSHTGELFF. CDR3 sequence (DNA): TGTGCCAGCAGCTCACACACCGGGGAGCTGTTTTTT.

The chain has TRBV10-3 and TRBJ2-3; 7 positions agree with TRBD1. Germline CDR1 reads ENHRY; CDR2 reads SYGVKD. Trimming cost V 9 bases and J 4 bases; bases outside gene matches: 7. The CDR3 contains 13 residues. CDR3 DNA sequence: TGTGCCATAAGACAGGGATTAGCAGATACGCAGTATTTT. Its translation: CAIRQGLADTQYF.